This paragraph covers one TCR beta chain sequence. Antigen unknown. This sample was included in a study of cytomegalovirus exposure and HLA in healthy donors. Study-level points and caveats: TCR beta sequences reportedly predicted most subjects' HLA-A and HLA-B alleles accurately.

There were likely unrecorded immune exposures, though donors were nominally healthy when sampled. Amplification used 60 Vbeta primers and 13 Jbeta primers. The table came from immunoSEQ multiplex PCR; TCRdb's copy has only in-frame clones and leaves some out. The sample lists approximately 130,000 clones, roughly 80% occurring once. Losses at the gene ends were 0 bases for V and 2 bases for J; bases not matched to a gene: 5. The CDR3 runs 16 residues. The germline V gene has CDR1 SNHLY and CDR2 FYNNEI. The sequence was obtained from a girl aged 2 to 9 in good health and CMV-seronegative. The V call is TRBV2, the J call TRBJ2-7; 9 bases agree with TRBD1. The sample was PBMCs. The CDR3 loop reads CASSEAIGTGTYEQYF. As DNA, the CDR3 is TGTGCCAGCAGTGAAGCGATCGGGACAGGGACCTACGAGCAGTACTTC.